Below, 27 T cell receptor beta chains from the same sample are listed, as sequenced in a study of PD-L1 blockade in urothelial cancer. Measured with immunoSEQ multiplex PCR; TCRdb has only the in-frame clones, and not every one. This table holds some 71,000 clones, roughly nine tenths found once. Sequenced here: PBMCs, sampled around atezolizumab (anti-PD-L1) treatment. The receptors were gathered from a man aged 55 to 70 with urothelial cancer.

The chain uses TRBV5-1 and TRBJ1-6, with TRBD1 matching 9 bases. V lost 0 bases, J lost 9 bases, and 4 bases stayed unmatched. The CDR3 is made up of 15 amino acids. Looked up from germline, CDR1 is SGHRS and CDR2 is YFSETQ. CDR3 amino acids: CASSLGTGVSSPLHF. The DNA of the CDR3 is TGCGCCAGCAGCTTGGGGACAGGGGTAAGTTCACCCCTCCACTTT.

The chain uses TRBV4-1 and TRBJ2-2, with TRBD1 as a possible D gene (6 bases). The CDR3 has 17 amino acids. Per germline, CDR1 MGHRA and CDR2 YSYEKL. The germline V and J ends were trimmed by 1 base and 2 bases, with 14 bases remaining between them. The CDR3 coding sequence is TGCGCCAGCAGCCAAGTAGAGACAGGACCTAACACCGGGGAGCTGTTTTTT. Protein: CASSQVETGPNTGELFF.

CDR3 region: CASSQGYSGSSPPYEQYF. As DNA, the CDR3 is TGCGCCAGCAGCCAAGGCTATAGCGGGTCGTCCCCCCCCTACGAGCAGTACTTC. V usage is TRBV4-3 and J usage is TRBJ2-7; the match to TRBD2 covers 7 bases. The length of the CDR3 is 18 residues. Germline CDR1 is LGHNA and CDR2 is YSLEER. The ends lost 1 base at V and 2 bases at J; junction bases unmatched: 14.

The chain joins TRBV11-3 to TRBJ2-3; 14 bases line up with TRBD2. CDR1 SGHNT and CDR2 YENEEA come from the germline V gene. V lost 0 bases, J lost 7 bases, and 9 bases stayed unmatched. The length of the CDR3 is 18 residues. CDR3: CASSLDSGTSGGVYTQYF. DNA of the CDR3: TGTGCCAGCAGCTTAGACTCAGGGACTAGCGGGGGTGTGTATACGCAGTATTTT.

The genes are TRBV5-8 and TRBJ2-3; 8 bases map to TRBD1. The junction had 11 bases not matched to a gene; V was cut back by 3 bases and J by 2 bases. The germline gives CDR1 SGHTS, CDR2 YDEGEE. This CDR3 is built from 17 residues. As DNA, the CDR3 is TGTGCCAGCAGCTGGGGACAGGCCAACTTCATCACAGATACGCAGTATTTT. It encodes CASSWGQANFITDTQYF.

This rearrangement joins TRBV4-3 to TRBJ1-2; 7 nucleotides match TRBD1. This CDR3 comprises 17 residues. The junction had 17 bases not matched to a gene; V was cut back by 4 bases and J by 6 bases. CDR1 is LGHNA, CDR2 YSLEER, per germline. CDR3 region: CASSRRSSGTEGHGYTF. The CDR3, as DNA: TGCGCCAGCAGCCGCAGAAGTTCCGGGACAGAAGGGCATGGCTACACCTTC.

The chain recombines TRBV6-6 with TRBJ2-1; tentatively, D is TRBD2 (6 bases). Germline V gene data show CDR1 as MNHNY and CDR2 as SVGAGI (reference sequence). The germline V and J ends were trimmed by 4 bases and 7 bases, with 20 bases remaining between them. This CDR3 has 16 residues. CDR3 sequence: CASSSRDFTTSNEQFF. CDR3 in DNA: TGTGCCAGCAGTTCGCGGGACTTTACCACGTCAAATGAGCAGTTCTTC.

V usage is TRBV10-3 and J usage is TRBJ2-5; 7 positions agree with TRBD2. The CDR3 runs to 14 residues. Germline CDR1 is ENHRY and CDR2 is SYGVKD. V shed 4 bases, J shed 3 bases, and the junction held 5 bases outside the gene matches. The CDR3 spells CAISARLAEETQYF. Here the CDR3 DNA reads TGTGCCATCAGTGCCCGCCTAGCGGAAGAGACCCAGTACTTC.

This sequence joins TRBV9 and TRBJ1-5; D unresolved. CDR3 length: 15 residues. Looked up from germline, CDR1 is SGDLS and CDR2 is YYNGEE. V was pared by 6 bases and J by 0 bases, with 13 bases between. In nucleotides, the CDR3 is TGTGCCAGCAACCGGGGAGGGTCTAGCAATCAGCCCCAGCATTTT. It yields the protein CASNRGGSSNQPQHF.

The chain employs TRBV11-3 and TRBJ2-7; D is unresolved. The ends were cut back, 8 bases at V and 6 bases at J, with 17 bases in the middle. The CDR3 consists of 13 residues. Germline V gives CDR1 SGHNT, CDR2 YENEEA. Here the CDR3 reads CASSLPSVGEQYF. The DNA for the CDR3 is TGTGCCAGCTCCCTCCCGAGCGTTGGCGAGCAGTACTTC.

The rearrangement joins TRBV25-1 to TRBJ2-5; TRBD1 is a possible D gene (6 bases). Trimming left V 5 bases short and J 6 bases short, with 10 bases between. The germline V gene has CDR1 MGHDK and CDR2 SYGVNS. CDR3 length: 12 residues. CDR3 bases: TGTGCCAGCAGTTACAGGGTACAGACCCAGTACTTC. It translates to CASSYRVQTQYF.

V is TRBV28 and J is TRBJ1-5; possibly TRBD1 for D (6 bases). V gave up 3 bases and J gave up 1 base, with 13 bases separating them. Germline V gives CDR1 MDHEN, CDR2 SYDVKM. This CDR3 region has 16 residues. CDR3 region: CASSLIRGGSNQPQHF. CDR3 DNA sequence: TGTGCCAGCAGTTTGATTAGGGGGGGGAGCAATCAGCCCCAGCATTTT.

The CDR3 region is CASSLPNSGSSYNEQFF. CDR3 DNA sequence: TGTGCCAGCAGTTTACCGAATAGCGGGAGCTCCTACAATGAGCAGTTCTTC. The chain has TRBV28 and TRBJ2-1, with 9 bases that match TRBD2. With V trimmed by 2 bases and J by 0 bases, 5 bases remained unmatched. Germline-derived CDR1 and CDR2 are MDHEN and SYDVKM. The CDR3 is 17 residues long.

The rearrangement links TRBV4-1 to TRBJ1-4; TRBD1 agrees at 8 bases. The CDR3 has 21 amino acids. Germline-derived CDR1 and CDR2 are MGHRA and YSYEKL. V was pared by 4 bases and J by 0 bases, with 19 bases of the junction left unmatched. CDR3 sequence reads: CASSRVWTGSQPNPTNEKLFF. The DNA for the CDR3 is TGCGCCAGCAGCCGCGTCTGGACAGGGAGTCAGCCAAATCCAACTAATGAAAAACTGTTTTTT.

CDR3 bases: TGTGCCTGGAGTACCGGACAGGGGGTAACTGAAGCTTTCTTT. Encoded protein: CAWSTGQGVTEAFF. The V call is TRBV30, the J call TRBJ1-1; TRBD1 aligns across 10 bases. The CDR3 contains 14 residues. Germline loops: CDR1 GTSNPN, CDR2 SVGIG (reference sequence). Trimming took 2 bases from V and 5 from J; bases not matched to a gene: 5.

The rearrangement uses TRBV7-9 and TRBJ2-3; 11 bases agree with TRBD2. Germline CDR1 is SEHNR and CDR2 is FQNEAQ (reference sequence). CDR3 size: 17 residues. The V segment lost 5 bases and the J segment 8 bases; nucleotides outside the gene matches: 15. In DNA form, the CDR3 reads TGTGCCAGCAGCCTCGCGGTTAGCGGGAGGGCGACGCGTACGCAGTATTTT. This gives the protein CASSLAVSGRATRTQYF.

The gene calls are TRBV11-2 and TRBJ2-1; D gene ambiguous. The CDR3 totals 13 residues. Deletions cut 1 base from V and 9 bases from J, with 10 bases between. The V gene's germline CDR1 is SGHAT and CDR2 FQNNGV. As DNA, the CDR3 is TGTGCCAGCAGCTTAGGAAGTAGCATTGAGCAGTTCTTC. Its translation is CASSLGSSIEQFF.

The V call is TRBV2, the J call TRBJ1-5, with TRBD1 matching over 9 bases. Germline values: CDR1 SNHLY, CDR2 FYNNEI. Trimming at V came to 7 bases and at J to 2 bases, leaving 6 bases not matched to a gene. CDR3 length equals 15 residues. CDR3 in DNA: TGTGCCAGCACTCGGGACAGGGTAGGCAATCAGCCCCAGCATTTT. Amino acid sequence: CASTRDRVGNQPQHF.

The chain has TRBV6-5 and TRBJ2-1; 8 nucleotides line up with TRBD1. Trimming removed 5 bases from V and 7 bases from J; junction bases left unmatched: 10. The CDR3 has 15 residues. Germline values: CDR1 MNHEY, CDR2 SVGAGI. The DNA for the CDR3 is TGTGCCAGCAGTACACAGACAGGGGCTTTTAATGAGCAGTTCTTC. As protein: CASSTQTGAFNEQFF.

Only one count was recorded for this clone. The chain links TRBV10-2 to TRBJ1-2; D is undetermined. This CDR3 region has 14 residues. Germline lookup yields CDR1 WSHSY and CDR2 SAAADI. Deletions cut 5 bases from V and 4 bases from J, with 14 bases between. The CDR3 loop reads CASSIYSESYGYTF. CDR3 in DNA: TGCGCCAGCAGTATCTACTCCGAGAGCTATGGCTACACCTTC.

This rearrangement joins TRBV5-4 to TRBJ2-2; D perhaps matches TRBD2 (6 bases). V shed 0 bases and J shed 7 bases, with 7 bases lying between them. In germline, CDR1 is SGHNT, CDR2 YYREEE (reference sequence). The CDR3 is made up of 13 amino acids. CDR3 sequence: CASSLVGGGELFF. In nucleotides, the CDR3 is TGTGCCAGCAGCTTGGTGGGAGGCGGGGAGCTGTTTTTT. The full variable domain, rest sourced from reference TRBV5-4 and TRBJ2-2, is ETGVTQSPTHLIKTRGQQVTLRCSSQSGHNTVSWYQQALGQGPQFIFQYYREEENGRGNFPPRFSGLQFPNYSSELNVNALELDDSALYLCASSLVGGGELFFGEGSRLTVL.

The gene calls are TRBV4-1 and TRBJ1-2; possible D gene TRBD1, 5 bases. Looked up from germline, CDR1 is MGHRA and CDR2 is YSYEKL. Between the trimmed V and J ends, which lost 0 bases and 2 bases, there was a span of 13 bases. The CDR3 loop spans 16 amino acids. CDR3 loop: CASSQDGGGGNYGYTF. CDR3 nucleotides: TGCGCCAGCAGCCAAGACGGTGGCGGGGGAAACTATGGCTACACCTTC.

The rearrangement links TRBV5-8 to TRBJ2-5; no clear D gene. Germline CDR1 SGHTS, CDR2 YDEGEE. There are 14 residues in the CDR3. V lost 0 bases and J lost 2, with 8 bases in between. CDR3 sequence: CASSLVLRQETQYF. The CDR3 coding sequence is TGTGCCAGCAGCTTGGTTCTGCGACAAGAGACCCAGTACTTC.

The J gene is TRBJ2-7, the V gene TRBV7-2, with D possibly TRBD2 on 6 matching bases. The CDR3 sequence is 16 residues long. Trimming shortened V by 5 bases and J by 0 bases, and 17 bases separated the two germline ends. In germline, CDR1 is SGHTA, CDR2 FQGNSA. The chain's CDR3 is CASSPMRGLSSYEQYF. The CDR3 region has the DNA TGTGCCAGCAGCCCGATGCGGGGCTTAAGCTCCTACGAGCAGTACTTC.

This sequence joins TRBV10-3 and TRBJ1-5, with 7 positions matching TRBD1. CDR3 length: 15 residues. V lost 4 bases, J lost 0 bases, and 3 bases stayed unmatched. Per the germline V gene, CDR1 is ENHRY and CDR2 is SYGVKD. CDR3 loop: CAISGTGYSNQPQHF. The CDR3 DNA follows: TGTGCCATCAGTGGGACAGGCTATAGCAATCAGCCCCAGCATTTT.

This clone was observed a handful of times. Here the CDR3 reads CASSLASRRNTGELFF. The DNA for the CDR3 is TGTGCCAGCAGTTTGGCCAGCCGGAGGAACACCGGGGAGCTGTTTTTT. The chain uses TRBV28 and TRBJ2-2; D gene unclear. Trimming shortened V by 3 bases and J by 1 base, and 12 bases separated the two germline ends. CDR1 MDHEN and CDR2 SYDVKM come from the germline V gene. There are 16 residues in the CDR3.

CDR3 DNA: TGCAGTGCCCCTCTAAATTACGAGCAGTACTTC. Amino acids: CSAPLNYEQYF. V is TRBV20-1 and J is TRBJ2-7; D is unclear. CDR3 length: 11 residues. The V end lost 6 bases, the J end lost 4 bases, and 10 bases lay between the germline ends. Looked up from germline, CDR1 is DFQATT and CDR2 is SNEGSKA (reference sequence).